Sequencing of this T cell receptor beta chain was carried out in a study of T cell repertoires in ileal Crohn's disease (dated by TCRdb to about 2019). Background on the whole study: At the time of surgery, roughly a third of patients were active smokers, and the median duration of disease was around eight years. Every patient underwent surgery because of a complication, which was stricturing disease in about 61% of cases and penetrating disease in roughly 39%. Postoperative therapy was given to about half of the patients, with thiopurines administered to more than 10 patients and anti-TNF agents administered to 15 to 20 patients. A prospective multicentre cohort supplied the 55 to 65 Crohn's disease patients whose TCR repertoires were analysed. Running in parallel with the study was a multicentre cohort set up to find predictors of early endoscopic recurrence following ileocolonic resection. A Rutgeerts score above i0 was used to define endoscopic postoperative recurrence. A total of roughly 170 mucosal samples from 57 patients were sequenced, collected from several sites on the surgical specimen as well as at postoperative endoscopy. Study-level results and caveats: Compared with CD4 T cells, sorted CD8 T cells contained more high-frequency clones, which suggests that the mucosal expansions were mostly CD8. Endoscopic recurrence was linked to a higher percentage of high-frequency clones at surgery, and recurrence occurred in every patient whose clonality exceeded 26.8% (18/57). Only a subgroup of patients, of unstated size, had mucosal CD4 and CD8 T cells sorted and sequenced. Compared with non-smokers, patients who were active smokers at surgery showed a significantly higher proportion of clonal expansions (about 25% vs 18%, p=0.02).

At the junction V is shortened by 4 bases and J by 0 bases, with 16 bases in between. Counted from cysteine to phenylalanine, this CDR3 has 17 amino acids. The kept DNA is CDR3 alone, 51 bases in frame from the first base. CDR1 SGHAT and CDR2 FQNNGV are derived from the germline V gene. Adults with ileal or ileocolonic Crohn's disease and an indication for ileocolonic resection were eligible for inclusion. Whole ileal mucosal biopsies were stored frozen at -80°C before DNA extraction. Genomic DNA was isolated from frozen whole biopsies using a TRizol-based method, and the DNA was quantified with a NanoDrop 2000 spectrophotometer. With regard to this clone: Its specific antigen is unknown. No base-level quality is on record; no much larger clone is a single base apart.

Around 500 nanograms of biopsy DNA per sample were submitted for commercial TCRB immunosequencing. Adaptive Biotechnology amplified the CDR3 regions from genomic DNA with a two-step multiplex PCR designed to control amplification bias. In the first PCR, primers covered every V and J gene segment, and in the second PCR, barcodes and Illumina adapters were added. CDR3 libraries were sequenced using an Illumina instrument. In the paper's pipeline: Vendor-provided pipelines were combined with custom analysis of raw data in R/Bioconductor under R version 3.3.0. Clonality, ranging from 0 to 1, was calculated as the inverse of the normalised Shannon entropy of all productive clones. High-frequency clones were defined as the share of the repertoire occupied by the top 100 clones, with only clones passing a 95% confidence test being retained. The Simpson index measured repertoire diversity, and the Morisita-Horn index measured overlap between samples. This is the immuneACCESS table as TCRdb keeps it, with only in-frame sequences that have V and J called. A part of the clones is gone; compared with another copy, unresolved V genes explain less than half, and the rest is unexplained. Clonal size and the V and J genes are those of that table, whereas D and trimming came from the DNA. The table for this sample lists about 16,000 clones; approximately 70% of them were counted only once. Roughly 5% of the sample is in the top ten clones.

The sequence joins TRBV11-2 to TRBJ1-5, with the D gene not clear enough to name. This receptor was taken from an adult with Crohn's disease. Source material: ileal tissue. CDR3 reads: CASSYEGGPASNQPQHF. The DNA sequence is TGTGCCAGCAGCTACGAGGGTGGGCCAGCTAGCAATCAGCCCCAGCATTTT.